This entry describes one TCR beta chain. The table lists this clonotype with many counts. What this receptor recognizes is not known. The input lacks base qualities; no much larger clone sits a single base away. This entry comes from a study of T cell repertoires in cytomegalovirus infection (dated by TCRdb to about 2019). Looking at the study overall: The HLA type of each donor mattered for the analysis, because public TCR beta signatures pointed to carriage of CMV infection along with the matching HLA type.

TCRdb names Illumina HiSeq 1500 as the instrument used. TCRdb handled the public reads itself, with Q25 trimming in fastp and clone calling in MiXCR, and kept productive beta chains. Duplicate CDR3 protein sequences are folded into a single record with the most common DNA and genes. The sample yields fewer than 550,000 distinct CDR3 sequences; 15% to 20% were counted once. Of the sample, roughly a quarter is held by the ten largest clones. V loses 1 base of germline sequence and J loses 5 bases, and the interval between the two ends is 12 bases. Taken from the germline V gene, the CDR1 and CDR2 loops are SGHVS and FQNEAQ. The CDR3 contains 14 residues, cysteine and phenylalanine counted. Only the CDR3 part of the read is kept: 42 bases, read in frame from the first base. Overall results and qualifications from the work: Carriers of CMV infection plus the relevant HLA type were discriminated by the cumulative frequency of public TCR beta family members in the study cohort and in an independent 352-donor cohort. The ex vivo response was dominated by HLA-C-restricted CMV-specific TCR beta clonotypes, which also provided the single most frequent clonotype in two of eight donors.

This receptor was taken from a human donor in good health (CMV status not recorded). Some clones in this sample may be carry-over from other donors' samples. Material for sequencing was CD8+ T cells from PBMCs. The rearranged segments are TRBV7-8 and TRBJ2-7; a tentative D match to TRBD2 spans 5 bases. The CDR3 here reads CASSLEGVPDEQYF. The DNA sequence is as follows: TGTGCCAGCAGCTTAGAGGGAGTCCCCGACGAGCAGTACTTC.